This TCR beta chain was captured by sequencing in a study of cytomegalovirus exposure and HLA in healthy donors. Points on this clone: Its antigen remains unidentified.

The study ran its PCR with 60 Vbeta and 13 Jbeta primers. Some clones are missing from TCRdb's copy, which holds only in-frame ones; the method was immunoSEQ multiplex PCR. Of under 200,000 clones detected, around 79% appear once; the ten largest clones hold 0.35% to 0.5%. Germline assignment: CDR1 LNHDA and CDR2 SQIVND (reference sequence). The CDR3 has 18 amino acids. The V end was cut by 5 bases, the J end by 2 bases, with 25 bases between. Study-wide results and caveats: Some V segments, TRBV6-2 and TRBV6-3 among them, were indistinguishable and were therefore excluded. Earlier findings revealed that most TCR beta V segments proved productive either about 87% or about 30% of the time.

This TCR came from a male donor in good health and CMV-seropositive. The sample consisted of PBMCs. The chain is built from TRBV19 and TRBJ2-7; the D gene is possibly TRBD1 (6 bases). The CDR3 loop reads CASSSRIRQVTSPYEQYF. The CDR3 nucleotides read TGTGCCAGTAGTTCACGGATCAGACAGGTGACGTCCCCCTACGAGCAGTACTTC.